Following are 3 T cell receptor beta chains from one sample sequenced in a study of shared clonotypes between healthy human individuals. Some clones are missing from TCRdb's copy, which holds only in-frame ones; the method was immunoSEQ multiplex PCR. The sample has roughly 1,100,000 clones; roughly 80% are singletons. Material for sequencing was memory CD4+ T cells sorted from blood. Described subset: CD45RA-negative fraction. The origin of the receptors is a man between 18 and 29 years old in good health.

This clone came up once. The chain combines TRBV13 with TRBJ2-5; D perhaps matches TRBD2 (5 bases). CDR1 and CDR2 from the germline V gene are PRHDT and FYEKMQ (reference sequence). V was shortened by 5 bases and J by 4 bases, with 8 bases between the two germline ends. The CDR3 has 12 amino acids. The CDR3: CASSTLGETQYF. The CDR3 DNA reads as TGTGCCAGCAGCACACTAGGAGAGACCCAGTACTTC.

The chain combines TRBV6-4 with TRBJ2-2, with a possible D match to TRBD1 (6 bases). CDR3 length equals 14 residues. The V end lost 5 bases, the J end lost 7 bases, and 14 bases lay between the germline ends. Germline-derived CDR1 and CDR2 are MRHNA and SNTAGT. CDR3 in DNA: TGTGCCAGCAGTCCCCAGGGGACCAGCGGGGAGCTGTTTTTT. Protein: CASSPQGTSGELFF.

This chain uses TRBV4-1 with TRBJ1-2; TRBD1 aligns across 9 bases. The CDR3 is 15 residues long. V lost 1 base, J lost 7 bases, and 7 bases stayed unmatched. CDR1 MGHRA and CDR2 YSYEKL come from the germline V gene. The CDR3 nucleotides read TGCGCCAGCAGCCAAGGGACAGGGGCCTTGGTTGGCTACACCTTC. Residues: CASSQGTGALVGYTF.